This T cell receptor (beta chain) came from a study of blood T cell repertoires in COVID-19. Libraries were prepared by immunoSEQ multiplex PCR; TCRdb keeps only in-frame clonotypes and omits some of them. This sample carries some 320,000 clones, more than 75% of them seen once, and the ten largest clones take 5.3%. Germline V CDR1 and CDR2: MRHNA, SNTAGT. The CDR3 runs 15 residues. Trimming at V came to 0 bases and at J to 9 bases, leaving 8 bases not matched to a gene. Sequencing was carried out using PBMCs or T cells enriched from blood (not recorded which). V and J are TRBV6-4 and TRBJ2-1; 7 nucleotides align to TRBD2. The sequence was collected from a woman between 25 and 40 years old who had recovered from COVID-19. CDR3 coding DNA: TGTGCCAGCAGTGACTCGGGAGGGCCAGCAGGTGAGCAGTTCTTC. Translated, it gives CASSDSGGPAGEQFF.